These 6 T cell receptor beta chains came from one sample sequenced in a study of T cell responses to AZD1222 COVID-19 vaccine. Clones were read by immunoSEQ multiplex PCR, and TCRdb kept only the in-frame ones, dropping some. This table has approximately 120,000 clones, 80% to 95% appearing once. The sequenced sample was peripheral blood, obtained on day 0 of AZD1222 vaccination. The receptor source for this set is an adult in good health.

J is TRBJ1-5 and V is TRBV28, with 8 nucleotides matching TRBD1. The CDR3 is made up of 13 amino acids. After removal of 6 bases from V and 7 bases from J, the junction contained 5 bases not matched to a gene. Germline V CDR1 and CDR2: MDHEN, SYDVKM. For the CDR3, the DNA is TGTGCCAGCAGGTCAGGGGGCCAACAGCCCCAGCATTTT. Its translation: CASRSGGQQPQHF.

The rearrangement uses TRBV3-1 (or the pseudogene TRBV3-2) and TRBJ2-1; TRBD1 matches 7 bases. Trimming removed 4 bases from V and 3 bases from J; junction bases left unmatched: 6. The CDR3 is made up of 15 amino acids. Germline assignment: CDR1 LGHDT and CDR2 YNNKEL (reference sequence). The CDR3 nucleotides are TGTGCCAGCAGCCTAGACCGGGACAGCTACAATGAGCAGTTCTTC. Translating it yields CASSLDRDSYNEQFF.

By sample share, this clone is medium-sized. This rearrangement joins TRBV6-2 or TRBV6-3 to TRBJ2-5; possible D gene TRBD1, 5 bases. Per germline, CDR1 MNHEY and CDR2 SVGEGT. V lost 5 bases and J 5 bases, leaving 18 bases between the germline ends. The CDR3 extends over 15 amino acids. The CDR3 reads CASSPRASPGETQYF. In DNA, the CDR3 is TGTGCCAGCAGTCCCCGGGCCTCTCCAGGGGAGACCCAGTACTTC.

This clone is classed as medium-sized. This rearrangement joins TRBV6-4 to TRBJ2-1; unclear D gene. Germline V gene data show CDR1 as MRHNA and CDR2 as SNTAGT. The CDR3 length is 14 residues. V was cut by 8 bases and J by 5 bases, with 16 bases left in between. This chain's CDR3 is CASALADDNNEQFF. DNA of the CDR3: TGTGCCAGCGCGCTGGCGGACGACAACAATGAGCAGTTCTTC.

V and J are TRBV4-2 and TRBJ1-3; D is possibly TRBD1 (6 bases). Between the trimmed V and J ends, which lost 4 bases and 0 bases, there was a span of 10 bases. Looked up from germline, CDR1 is LGHNA and CDR2 is YNFKEQ. The CDR3 spans 15 residues. CDR3 in DNA: TGTGCCAGCAGCCCCGGGACAACCTCTGGAAACACCATATATTTT. It translates to CASSPGTTSGNTIYF.

This rearrangement joins TRBV7-2 to TRBJ2-1, with D perhaps matching TRBD1 (5 bases). V shed 5 bases and J shed 10 bases, with 24 bases lying between them. The CDR3 is made up of 16 amino acids. Per the germline V gene, CDR1 is SGHTA and CDR2 is FQGNSA. This CDR3 is CASSDSRAGPKREQFF. The CDR3 bases are TGTGCCAGCAGCGACAGTAGAGCCGGGCCTAAGAGAGAGCAGTTCTTC. The variable domain in full, with the rest retrieved from reference TRBV7-2 and TRBJ2-1, is GAGVSQSPSNKVTEKGKDVELRCDPISGHTALYWYRQSLGQGLEFLIYFQGNSAPDKSGLPSDRFSAERTGGSVSTLTIQRTQQEDSAVYLCASSDSRAGPKREQFFGPGTRLTVL.